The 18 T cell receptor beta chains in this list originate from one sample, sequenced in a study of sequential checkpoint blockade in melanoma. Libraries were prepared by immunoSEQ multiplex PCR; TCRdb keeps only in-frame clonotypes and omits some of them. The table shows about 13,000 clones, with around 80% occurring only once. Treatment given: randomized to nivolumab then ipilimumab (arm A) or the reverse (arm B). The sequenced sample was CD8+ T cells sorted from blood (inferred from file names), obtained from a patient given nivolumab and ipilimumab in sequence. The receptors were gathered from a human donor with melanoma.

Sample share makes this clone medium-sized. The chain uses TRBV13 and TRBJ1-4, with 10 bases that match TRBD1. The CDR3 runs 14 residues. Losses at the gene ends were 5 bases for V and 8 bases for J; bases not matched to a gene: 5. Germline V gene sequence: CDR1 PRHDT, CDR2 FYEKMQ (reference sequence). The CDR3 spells CASSPTGGQEKLFF. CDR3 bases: TGTGCCAGCAGCCCGACAGGGGGCCAAGAAAAACTGTTTTTT.

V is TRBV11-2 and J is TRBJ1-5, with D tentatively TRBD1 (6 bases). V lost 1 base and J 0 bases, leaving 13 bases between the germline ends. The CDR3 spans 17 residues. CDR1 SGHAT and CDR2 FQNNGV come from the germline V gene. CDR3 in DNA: TGTGCCAGCAGCTTAGCAGGGACAAGTTATAGCAATCAGCCCCAGCATTTT. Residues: CASSLAGTSYSNQPQHF. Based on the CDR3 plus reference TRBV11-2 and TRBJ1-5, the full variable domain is EAGVAQSPRYKIIEKRQSVAFWCNPISGHATLYWYQQILGQGPKLLIQFQNNGVVDDSQLPKDRFSAERLKGVDSTLKIQPAKLEDSAVYLCASSLAGTSYSNQPQHFGDGTRLSIL.

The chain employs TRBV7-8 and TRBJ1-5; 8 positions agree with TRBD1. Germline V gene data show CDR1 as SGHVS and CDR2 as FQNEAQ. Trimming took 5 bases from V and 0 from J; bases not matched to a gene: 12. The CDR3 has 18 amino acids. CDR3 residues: CASSAFRDRQDSNQPQHF. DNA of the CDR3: TGTGCCAGCAGCGCGTTCCGGGACAGGCAAGATAGCAATCAGCCCCAGCATTTT.

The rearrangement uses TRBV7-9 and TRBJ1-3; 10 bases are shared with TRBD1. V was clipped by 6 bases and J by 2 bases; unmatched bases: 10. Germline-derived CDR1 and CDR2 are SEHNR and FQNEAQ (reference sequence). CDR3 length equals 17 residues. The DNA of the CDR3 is TGTGCCAGCAGGGGTCCGGGACAGGGGTTCGCTGGAAACACCATATATTTT. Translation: CASRGPGQGFAGNTIYF.

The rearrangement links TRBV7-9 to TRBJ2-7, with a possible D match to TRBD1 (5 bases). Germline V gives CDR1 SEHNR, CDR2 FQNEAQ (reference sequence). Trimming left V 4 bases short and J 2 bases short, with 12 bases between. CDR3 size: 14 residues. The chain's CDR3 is CASSSGLHTYEQYF. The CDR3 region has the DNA TGTGCCAGCAGCTCAGGGCTGCATACCTACGAGCAGTACTTC.

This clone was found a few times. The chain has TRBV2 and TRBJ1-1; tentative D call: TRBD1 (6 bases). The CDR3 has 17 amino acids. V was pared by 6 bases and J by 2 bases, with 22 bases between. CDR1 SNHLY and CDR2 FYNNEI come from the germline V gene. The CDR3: CASSPDRFNLANTEAFF. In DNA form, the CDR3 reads TGTGCCAGCAGCCCCGACAGGTTCAATCTAGCCAACACTGAAGCTTTCTTT.

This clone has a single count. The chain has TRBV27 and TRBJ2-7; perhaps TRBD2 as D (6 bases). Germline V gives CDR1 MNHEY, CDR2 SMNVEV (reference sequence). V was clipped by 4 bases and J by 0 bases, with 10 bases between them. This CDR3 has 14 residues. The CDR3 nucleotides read TGTGCCAGCAGTTGGGGACTTAGCTCCTACGAGCAGTACTTC. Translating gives CASSWGLSSYEQYF.

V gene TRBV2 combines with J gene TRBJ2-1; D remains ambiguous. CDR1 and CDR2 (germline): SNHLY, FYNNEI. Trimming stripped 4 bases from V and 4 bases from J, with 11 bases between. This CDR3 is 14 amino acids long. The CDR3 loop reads CASSVRLQYNEQFF. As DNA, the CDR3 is TGTGCCAGCAGTGTTCGTCTCCAGTACAATGAGCAGTTCTTC.

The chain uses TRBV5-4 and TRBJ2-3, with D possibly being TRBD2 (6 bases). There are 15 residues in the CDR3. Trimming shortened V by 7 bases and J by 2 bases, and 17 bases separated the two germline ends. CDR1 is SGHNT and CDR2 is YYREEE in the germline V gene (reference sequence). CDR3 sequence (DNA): TGTGCCAGCCCGGCACTGGGACTCAACACAGATACGCAGTATTTT. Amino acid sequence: CASPALGLNTDTQYF.

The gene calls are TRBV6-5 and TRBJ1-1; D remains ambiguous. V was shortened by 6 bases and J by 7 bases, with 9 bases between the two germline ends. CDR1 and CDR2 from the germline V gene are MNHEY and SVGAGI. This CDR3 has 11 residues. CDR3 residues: CASSPGLEAFF. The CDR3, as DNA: TGTGCCAGCAGCCCTGGGCTTGAAGCTTTCTTT.

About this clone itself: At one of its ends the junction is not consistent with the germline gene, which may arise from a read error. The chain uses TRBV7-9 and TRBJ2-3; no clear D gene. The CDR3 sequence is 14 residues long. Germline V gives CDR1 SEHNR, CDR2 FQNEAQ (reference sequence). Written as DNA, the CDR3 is TGTGCCAGCTCTCAGGTGCAGGCCCGCACCGATCCGCTTTTT. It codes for CASSQVQARTDPLF.

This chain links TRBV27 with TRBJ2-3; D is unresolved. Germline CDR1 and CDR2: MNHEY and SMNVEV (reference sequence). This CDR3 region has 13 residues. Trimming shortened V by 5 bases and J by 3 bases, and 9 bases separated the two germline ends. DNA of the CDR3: TGTGCCAGCAGTACCACGAGAACAGATACGCAGTATTTT. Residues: CASSTTRTDTQYF.

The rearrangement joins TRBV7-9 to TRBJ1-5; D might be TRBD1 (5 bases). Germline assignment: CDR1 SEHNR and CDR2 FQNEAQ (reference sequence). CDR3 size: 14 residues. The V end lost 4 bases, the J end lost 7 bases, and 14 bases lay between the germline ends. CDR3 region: CASSSGGSGQPQHF. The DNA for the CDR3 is TGTGCCAGCAGCTCCGGGGGGTCGGGACAGCCCCAGCATTTT.

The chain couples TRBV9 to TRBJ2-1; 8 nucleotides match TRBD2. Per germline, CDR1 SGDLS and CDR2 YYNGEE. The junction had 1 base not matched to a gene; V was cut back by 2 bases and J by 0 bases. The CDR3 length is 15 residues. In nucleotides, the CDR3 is TGTGCCAGCAGCGTGAGCGGGAGCTCCTACAATGAGCAGTTCTTC. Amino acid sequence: CASSVSGSSYNEQFF.

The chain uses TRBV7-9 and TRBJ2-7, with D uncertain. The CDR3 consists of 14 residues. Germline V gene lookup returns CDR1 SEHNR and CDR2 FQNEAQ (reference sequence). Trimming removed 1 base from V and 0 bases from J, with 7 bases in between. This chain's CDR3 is CASSLESVSYEQYF. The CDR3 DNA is TGTGCCAGCAGCTTAGAGTCAGTCTCCTACGAGCAGTACTTC.

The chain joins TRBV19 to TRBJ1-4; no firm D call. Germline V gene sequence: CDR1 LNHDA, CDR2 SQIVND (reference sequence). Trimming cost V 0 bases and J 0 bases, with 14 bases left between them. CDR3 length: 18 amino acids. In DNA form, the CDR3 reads TGTGCCAGTAGTATAGAGGGCTTTCCGTTCCCAACTAATGAAAAACTGTTTTTT. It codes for CASSIEGFPFPTNEKLFF.

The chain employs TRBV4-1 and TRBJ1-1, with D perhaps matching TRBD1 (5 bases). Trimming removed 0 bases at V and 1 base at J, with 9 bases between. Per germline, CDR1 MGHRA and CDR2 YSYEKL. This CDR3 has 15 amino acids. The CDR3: CASSQESGANTEAFF. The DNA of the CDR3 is TGCGCCAGCAGCCAAGAGAGCGGGGCGAACACTGAAGCTTTCTTT.

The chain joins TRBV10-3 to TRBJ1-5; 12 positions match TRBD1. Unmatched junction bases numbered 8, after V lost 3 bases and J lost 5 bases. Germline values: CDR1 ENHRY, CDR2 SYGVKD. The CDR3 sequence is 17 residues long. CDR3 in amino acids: CAISDGDRGHGDQPQHF. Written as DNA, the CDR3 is TGTGCCATCAGTGATGGGGACAGGGGGCACGGGGATCAGCCCCAGCATTTT.